The next 7 T cell receptor beta chains were all read from a single sample in a study of blood T cell repertoires in COVID-19. The data were produced by immunoSEQ multiplex PCR, yet TCRdb's version contains in-frame clones alone and is incomplete. In the table there are fewer than 85,000 clones, roughly 89% of which are singletons. The specimen was peripheral blood. The receptors derive from a man aged 50-59 years with active COVID-19.

The rearrangement links TRBV19 to TRBJ1-4, with no clear D. Germline V gives CDR1 LNHDA, CDR2 SQIVND (reference sequence). This CDR3 contains 13 residues. V lost 8 bases, J lost 0 bases, and 7 bases lay in between. For the CDR3, the DNA is TGTGCCAGTTCAGATGCAACTAATGAAAAACTGTTTTTT. As protein: CASSDATNEKLFF.

The chain combines TRBV18 with TRBJ1-6; 7 bases are a match to TRBD1. V dropped 2 bases and J dropped 2; count of bases not matched to a gene: 3. The length of the CDR3 is 16 residues. CDR1 is KGHSH, CDR2 LQKENI, per germline. In DNA, the CDR3 is TGTGCCAGCTCACCAACAGGGGACCCCTATAATTCACCCCTCCACTTT. This translates into CASSPTGDPYNSPLHF.

The chain is built from TRBV25-1 and TRBJ1-1; D unclear. Trimming pared 2 bases from V and 1 base from J, leaving 8 bases between. This CDR3 is 14 amino acids long. Germline CDR1 is MGHDK and CDR2 is SYGVNS. CDR3 DNA sequence: TGTGCCAGCAGTGAAACACGGGGGAACACTGAAGCTTTCTTT. This codes for CASSETRGNTEAFF.

V is TRBV7-8 and J is TRBJ2-5, with TRBD2 as a possible D gene (6 bases). Trimming pared 5 bases from V and 4 bases from J, leaving 17 bases between. Germline loops: CDR1 SGHVS, CDR2 FQNEAQ. The CDR3 has 15 residues. The CDR3, as DNA: TGTGCCAGCAGCAGTAATCAGGGAGGCAGAGAGACCCAGTACTTC. Translation gives CASSSNQGGRETQYF.

The chain joins TRBV28 to TRBJ1-2; no firm D call. This CDR3 region has 13 residues. V was cut by 8 bases and J by 2 bases, with 12 bases left in between. Germline V lookup: CDR1 MDHEN, CDR2 SYDVKM. For the CDR3, the DNA is TGTGCCAGCCGATTAGCCGGGAACTATGGCTACACCTTC. Protein sequence: CASRLAGNYGYTF.

The V gene is TRBV14, the J gene TRBJ2-3; a weak D match, TRBD1 (7 bases). V was clipped by 0 bases and J by 1 base, with 14 bases between them. The CDR3 has 17 residues. Germline CDR1 is SGHDN and CDR2 is FVKESK. The CDR3: CASSQDWRGPGTDTQYF. The CDR3 nucleotides are TGTGCCAGCAGCCAAGATTGGAGGGGGCCAGGCACAGATACGCAGTATTTT.

The chain has TRBV5-1 and TRBJ2-7; D possibly corresponds to TRBD1 (6 bases). The CDR3 spans 14 residues. The ends were cut back, 3 bases at V and 4 bases at J, with 14 bases in the middle. Germline V CDR1 and CDR2: SGHRS, YFSETQ. In DNA form, the CDR3 reads TGCGCCAGCAGCTGGGCTGCTAGGGGGTACGAGCAGTACTTC. Its protein is CASSWAARGYEQYF.